The 20 T cell receptor beta chains below all came from one sample that was sequenced in a study of blood T cell repertoires in COVID-19. The method was immunoSEQ multiplex PCR; TCRdb's version includes in-frame clones alone and lacks a portion of them. This table holds around 300,000 clones, about nine tenths found once. Material for sequencing was peripheral blood. The receptors were gathered from a woman in her 30s with COVID-19, enrolled during active disease.

The rearrangement links TRBV28 to TRBJ1-5; tentative D call: TRBD1 (5 bases). In germline, CDR1 is MDHEN, CDR2 SYDVKM. V lost 3 bases to trimming and J lost 4 bases, with 13 bases between them. The CDR3 has 15 residues. The CDR3 DNA sequence: TGTGCCAGCAGTTTGGGGCTAAATCGTAATCAGCCCCAGCATTTT. Protein product: CASSLGLNRNQPQHF.

The chain uses TRBV6-2 or TRBV6-3 and TRBJ1-1, with D possibly being TRBD1 (6 bases). The CDR3 sequence is 17 residues long. V lost 6 bases, J lost 0 bases, and 20 bases lay in between. Germline V gene data show CDR1 as MNHEY and CDR2 as SVGEGT. CDR3 nucleotide sequence: TGTGCCAGCAGCCCTACGCTTCGCCGGACAGTGAACACTGAAGCTTTCTTT. Protein sequence: CASSPTLRRTVNTEAFF.

This chain uses TRBV27 with TRBJ2-7; D call uncertain. Looked up from germline, CDR1 is MNHEY and CDR2 is SMNVEV (reference sequence). The CDR3 runs 13 residues. Trimming cost V 4 bases and J 2 bases, with 9 bases left between them. Here the CDR3 reads CASSWSAPYEQYF. CDR3 nucleotides: TGTGCCAGCAGTTGGAGCGCCCCCTACGAGCAGTACTTC.

The rearrangement links TRBV28 to TRBJ1-5, with D unclear. This CDR3 comprises 15 residues. V was pared by 2 bases and J by 3 bases, with 11 bases between. Germline V lookup: CDR1 MDHEN, CDR2 SYDVKM. The chain's CDR3 is CASSLEEGNNQPQHF. CDR3 in DNA: TGTGCCAGCAGTTTAGAGGAGGGAAACAATCAGCCCCAGCATTTT.

The V gene is TRBV7-9, the J gene TRBJ2-3; unclear D gene. Germline-derived CDR1 and CDR2 are SEHNR and FQNEAQ (reference sequence). Between the trimmed V and J ends, which lost 8 bases and 5 bases, there was a span of 11 bases. This CDR3 region has 12 residues. The CDR3 sequence is CASRQAEDTQYF. CDR3 sequence (DNA): TGTGCCAGCCGGCAGGCCGAAGATACGCAGTATTTT.

The chain links TRBV28 to TRBJ1-6; 8 nucleotides agree with TRBD1. V was clipped by 11 bases and J by 7 bases; unmatched bases: 16. The CDR3 sequence is 16 residues long. Germline V CDR1 and CDR2: MDHEN, SYDVKM. The CDR3 loop reads CASSPGVTGENSPLHF. The CDR3 DNA is TGTGCCTCATCCCCCGGTGTGACAGGGGAAAATTCACCCCTCCACTTT.

The rearrangement uses TRBV29-1 and TRBJ1-2; 10 bases align to TRBD1. Trimming took 7 bases from V and 3 from J; bases not matched to a gene: 8. Looked up from germline, CDR1 is SQVTM and CDR2 is ANQGSEA. This CDR3 has 14 residues. The CDR3 sequence: CSAETGGFDYGYTF. The CDR3 DNA reads as TGCAGCGCTGAGACAGGGGGCTTTGACTATGGCTACACCTTC.

This chain uses TRBV27 with TRBJ1-1; D is unresolved. The CDR3 is 13 residues long. In germline, CDR1 is MNHEY, CDR2 SMNVEV (reference sequence). The V and J ends lost 2 bases and 2 bases respectively, with 6 bases between them. The CDR3 is CASSLISNTEAFF. The CDR3 DNA is TGTGCCAGCAGTTTAATATCTAACACTGAAGCTTTCTTT.

The chain carries TRBV5-4 and TRBJ2-2; D gene uncertain. The CDR3 has 15 residues. V lost 0 bases and J lost 2, with 8 bases in between. The germline V gene encodes CDR1 SGHNT and CDR2 YYREEE (reference sequence). CDR3 in DNA: TGTGCCAGCAGCTTGGAACTGATTAACACCGGGGAGCTGTTTTTT. This gives the protein CASSLELINTGELFF.

The V call is TRBV10-2, the J call TRBJ1-1, with 7 bases identical to TRBD1. The V and J ends lost 6 bases and 5 bases, in that order; junction bases with no gene match: 9. The CDR3 spans 14 residues. Germline-derived CDR1 and CDR2 are WSHSY and SAAADI. The CDR3 sequence is CASRVEGARTEAFF. Written as DNA, the CDR3 is TGCGCCAGCAGGGTCGAGGGGGCTAGGACTGAAGCTTTCTTT.

Here the CDR3 reads CASSLVLAEETQYF. CDR3 bases: TGTGCCAGCAGCTTAGTACTAGCGGAAGAGACCCAGTACTTC. The chain couples TRBV7-7 to TRBJ2-5; 8 positions match TRBD2. J gave up 3 bases and V 1 base, and 1 base lay outside the gene matches. The CDR3 runs 14 residues. CDR1 SSHAT and CDR2 FNYEAQ come from the germline V gene (reference sequence).

Only one count was recorded for this clone. The DNA for the CDR3 is TGTGCCAGTAGCGCCGACTTTTCCTACGAGCAGTACTTC. Its translation is CASSADFSYEQYF. This chain uses TRBV19 with TRBJ2-7; D remains unclear. Germline V CDR1 and CDR2: LNHDA, SQIVND (reference sequence). CDR3 size: 13 residues. V lost 6 bases to trimming and J lost 1 base, with 10 bases between them.

This clone has just one count. The gene calls are TRBV7-8 and TRBJ1-1; 7 bases map to TRBD1. CDR3 length: 14 amino acids. The germline V gene has CDR1 SGHVS and CDR2 FQNEAQ. V shed 5 bases and J 5 bases; nucleotides not matched to a gene: 8. Here the CDR3 reads CASSLPQGMTEAFF. The CDR3 nucleotides are TGTGCCAGCAGCCTTCCACAGGGGATGACTGAAGCTTTCTTT.

The CDR3 bases are TGTGCTAGTGGTTTGGTAACAGCAAACATCTATAATTCACCCCTCCACTTT. Translating gives CASGLVTANIYNSPLHF. The chain recombines TRBV12-5 with TRBJ1-6; D gene uncertain. CDR1 and CDR2 from the germline V gene are LGHNT and FRNRAP. The CDR3 covers 17 residues. With 0 bases removed from V and 3 bases from J, the gap between germline ends came to 12 bases.

V gene TRBV25-1 combines with J gene TRBJ2-3; 11 bases line up with TRBD2. J lost 10 bases, V lost 6 bases, and 9 bases had no gene match. Germline V lookup: CDR1 MGHDK, CDR2 SYGVNS. This CDR3 region has 14 residues. CDR3 DNA: TGTGCCAGCAGGGATAGTACTAGCGGGAGTGCGCAGTATTTT. It is translated as CASRDSTSGSAQYF.

DNA of the CDR3: TGTGCCAGCAGCGGCGGGACTAGCGTCGCCGGGGAGCTGTTTTTT. Protein product: CASSGGTSVAGELFF. The gene calls are TRBV9 and TRBJ2-2; the match to TRBD2 covers 10 bases. The CDR3 spans 15 residues. V trimming: 3 bases; J trimming: 6 bases; junction bases outside the gene matches: 5. CDR1 and CDR2 (germline): SGDLS, YYNGEE.

The count of this clone is one. The gene calls are TRBV5-1 and TRBJ2-5; 7 bases agree with TRBD1. Germline V CDR1 and CDR2: SGHRS, YFSETQ. The CDR3 covers 14 residues. J lost 2 bases, V lost 3 bases, and 4 bases had no gene match. This CDR3 reads CASSSDRLQETQYF. CDR3 bases: TGCGCCAGCAGCTCGGACAGGCTACAAGAGACCCAGTACTTC.

As regards this clone: Within the sample, other DNA sequences also encode this same CDR3. This chain connects TRBV5-4 to TRBJ2-3; 8 positions agree with TRBD2. The V and J ends lost 2 bases and 3 bases, in that order; junction bases with no gene match: 5. Germline CDR1 reads SGHNT; CDR2 reads YYREEE (reference sequence). CDR3 length equals 15 residues. The CDR3 DNA reads TGTGCCAGCAGCTTAGATCCGGGGGGGACAGATACGCAGTATTTT. This encodes CASSLDPGGTDTQYF.

Regarding this clone: The sample carries other DNA sequences with the same CDR3. V gene TRBV5-1 combines with J gene TRBJ2-1, with D possibly matching TRBD1 (6 bases). CDR1 is SGHRS and CDR2 is YFSETQ in the germline V gene. CDR3 length: 15 amino acids. V was clipped by 0 bases and J by 4 bases, with 11 bases between them. This CDR3 reads CASSLGQGSYNEQFF. CDR3 nucleotide sequence: TGCGCCAGCAGCTTGGGGCAGGGGAGTTACAATGAGCAGTTCTTC.

The rearrangement links TRBV27 to TRBJ2-2, with TRBD1 matching 7 bases. The V segment lost 5 bases and the J segment 5 bases; nucleotides outside the gene matches: 8. Looked up from germline, CDR1 is MNHEY and CDR2 is SMNVEV (reference sequence). This CDR3 is built from 15 residues. DNA for the CDR3: TGTGCCAGCAGTCCGATAGGGACAGCTACCGGGGAGCTGTTTTTT. This codes for CASSPIGTATGELFF.